This T cell receptor beta chain was sequenced for a study of PD-L1 blockade in urothelial cancer. CDR1 and CDR2 (germline): SGHKS, YYEKEE (reference sequence). The CDR3 runs 15 residues. V dropped 7 bases and J dropped 3 bases, with 19 bases sitting between them. Sequencing was performed with immunoSEQ multiplex PCR; in TCRdb, only in-frame clones are kept and a portion is missing. The table includes around 100,000 clones, around 90% detected once. Each patient gave between 1 and 8 samples, pretreatment and on-treatment. The material sequenced was PBMCs, taken around atezolizumab (anti-PD-L1) treatment. The TCR was taken from an elderly woman with urothelial cancer. This sequence joins TRBV5-5 and TRBJ1-1; possible D gene TRBD1, 5 bases. The CDR3 protein is CASLMGPKGDTEAFF. DNA for the CDR3: TGTGCCAGCCTAATGGGCCCGAAAGGGGACACTGAAGCTTTCTTT.